A single sample is the source of the 18 T cell receptor beta chains below, sequenced in a study of OX40 agonist ivuxolimab in advanced cancers. Here immunoSEQ multiplex PCR was the method, and the copy in TCRdb shows in-frame clones only, minus some. This sample has under 85,000 clones, with roughly 87% found just once. Here the sequenced sample was CD4+ or CD8+ T cells sorted from blood, taken in a trial of the OX40 agonist ivuxolimab. The receptor set was obtained from an adult with an advanced solid tumor such as melanoma, head and neck, liver or kidney cancer.

The chain couples TRBV11-2 to TRBJ2-3; TRBD2 might be the D (5 bases). Germline V CDR1 and CDR2: SGHAT, FQNNGV. The CDR3 runs 17 residues. V lost 0 bases, J lost 2 bases, and 15 bases lay in between. In DNA, the CDR3 is TGTGCCAGCAGCTTAGATCCGGGGTCGATCCCCACAGATACGCAGTATTTT. It specifies CASSLDPGSIPTDTQYF.

The chain joins TRBV5-1 to TRBJ2-7; D could derive from TRBD1 or TRBD2 (5 bases each). V lost 3 bases, J lost 1 base, and 11 bases lay in between. Germline CDR1 SGHRS, CDR2 YFSETQ. The CDR3 totals 14 residues. CDR3 coding DNA: TGCGCCAGCAGCTCCCGGGACCCTTCCTACGAGCAGTACTTC. This translates into CASSSRDPSYEQYF.

This chain uses TRBV11-3 with TRBJ2-5, with D possibly TRBD2 on 6 matching bases. The end of the DNA is better explained by TRBJ2-7, so the J call may be wrong. Per the germline V gene, CDR1 is SGHNT and CDR2 is YENEEA. This CDR3 spans 15 amino acids. Written as DNA, the CDR3 is TGTGCCAGCAGCTTAGATCTTAGCGGTGGAGGCGAGCAGTACTTC. This codes for CASSLDLSGGGEQYF.

The chain recombines TRBV7-2 with TRBJ2-7, with 9 positions matching TRBD1. CDR3 size: 13 residues. Per the germline V gene, CDR1 is SGHTA and CDR2 is FQGNSA. V lost 4 bases and J lost 4; bases outside the gene matches: 2. The CDR3 DNA reads TGTGCCAGCAGCTCCGGGACAGGGTACGAGCAGTACTTC. It translates to CASSSGTGYEQYF.

The genes are TRBV5-1 and TRBJ2-1, with D uncertain. Deletions cut 4 bases from V and 0 bases from J, with 11 bases between. The CDR3 totals 15 residues. Germline-derived CDR1 and CDR2 are SGHRS and YFSETQ. The CDR3 reads CASSRHESSYNEQFF. For the CDR3, the DNA is TGCGCCAGCAGCCGACACGAAAGCTCCTACAATGAGCAGTTCTTC.

This clone was seen more than once but under ten times. This chain links TRBV18 with TRBJ1-1; perhaps TRBD1 as D (5 bases). Trimming cost V 4 bases and J 1 base, with 7 bases left between them. This CDR3 region has 13 residues. Germline V gives CDR1 KGHSH, CDR2 LQKENI. The CDR3 spells CASSRDGNTEAFF. The CDR3 DNA sequence: TGTGCCAGCTCACGGGACGGGAACACTGAAGCTTTCTTT. The full variable domain, in which reference TRBV18 and TRBJ1-1 provide the parts outside the CDR3, is NAGVMQNPRHLVRRRGQEARLRCSPMKGHSHVYWYRQLPEEGLKFMVYLQKENIIDESGMPKERFSAEFPKEGPSILRIQQVVRGDSAAYFCASSRDGNTEAFFGQGTRLTVV.

This chain connects TRBV7-6 to TRBJ2-7, with 7 bases aligning to TRBD1. The CDR3 is 15 residues long. The J segment lost 3 bases and the V segment lost 5 bases, leaving 10 bases of the junction unmatched. Germline V CDR1 and CDR2: SGHVS, FNYEAQ. The CDR3 region has the DNA TGTGCCAGCAGCCCCGGGACAGAACTTTACTACGAGCAGTACTTC. Residues: CASSPGTELYYEQYF.

The chain couples TRBV9 to TRBJ2-7, with D possibly being TRBD2 (5 bases). V lost 6 bases, J lost 6 bases, and 19 bases lay in between. CDR1 and CDR2 (germline): SGDLS, YYNGEE. The CDR3 runs 14 residues. The DNA of the CDR3 is TGTGCCAGCACCCGGGAACCCGGGCTTGGCGAGCAGTACTTC. It encodes CASTREPGLGEQYF.

The rearrangement links TRBV7-9 to TRBJ1-4; D is uncertain. The CDR3 length is 17 residues. V was shortened by 0 bases and J by 6 bases, with 17 bases between the two germline ends. Germline CDR1 SEHNR, CDR2 FQNEAQ (reference sequence). The CDR3 DNA follows: TGTGCCAGCAGCTTAGCAGAGGGAGTTTTGCTGGATGAAAAACTGTTTTTT. It encodes CASSLAEGVLLDEKLFF.

This sequence joins TRBV2 and TRBJ1-5; maybe TRBD1 (5 bases). Germline-derived CDR1 and CDR2 are SNHLY and FYNNEI. Trimming removed 8 bases from V and 2 bases from J, with 13 bases in between. This CDR3 is built from 14 residues. DNA of the CDR3: TGTGCCAGCGGGGGAGGAGGAGGCAATCAGCCCCAGCATTTT. Translating gives CASGGGGGNQPQHF.

The V and J genes are TRBV27 and TRBJ2-7; 7 bases agree with TRBD2. The CDR3 runs 16 residues. The trim removed 0 bases at V and 5 bases at J, leaving 10 bases unmatched. Germline CDR1 reads MNHEY; CDR2 reads SMNVEV (reference sequence). The CDR3 DNA reads as TGTGCCAGCAGTTTATCGATAGCCTCGGGGGGACACGAGCAGTACTTC. It is translated as CASSLSIASGGHEQYF.

The V gene is TRBV5-1, the J gene TRBJ2-7; D may be TRBD1 (5 bases). This CDR3 contains 14 residues. V was clipped by 4 bases and J by 3 bases, with 14 bases between them. The germline CDR1 and CDR2 sequences are SGHRS and YFSETQ. The CDR3 region has the DNA TGCGCCAGCAGCGAAGACAGAGATTTCTACGAGCAGTACTTC. The encoded protein is CASSEDRDFYEQYF.

The gene calls are TRBV6-5 and TRBJ1-6, with D possibly being TRBD1 (6 bases). Germline loops: CDR1 MNHEY, CDR2 SVGAGI. The V end lost 4 bases, the J end lost 6 bases, and 10 bases lay between the germline ends. The CDR3 has 14 residues. CDR3 protein: CASSSGAVNSPLHF. CDR3 DNA: TGTGCCAGCAGTTCAGGGGCGGTTAATTCACCCCTCCACTTT.

The CDR3 loop reads CASRSGRGAYGYTF. The DNA for the CDR3 is TGTGCCAGCAGGTCGGGCAGGGGAGCCTATGGCTACACCTTC. V and J are TRBV2 and TRBJ1-2; TRBD1 is a possible D gene (6 bases). The CDR3 is 14 amino acids. Trimming took 6 bases from V and 4 from J, leaving 15 bases between them. Germline V lookup: CDR1 SNHLY, CDR2 FYNNEI.

This clone occurred once. This chain joins TRBV6-1 and TRBJ1-1, with D unresolved. The CDR3 contains 14 residues. The germline V gene encodes CDR1 MNHNS and CDR2 SASEGT. Trimming removed 10 bases from V and 5 bases from J, with 20 bases in between. CDR3 nucleotide sequence: TGTGCCAACACTCCAACGACGAGGGAAACTGAAGCTTTCTTT. As protein: CANTPTTRETEAFF.

This chain uses TRBV6-1 with TRBJ1-4; TRBD1 is a possible D gene (6 bases). CDR1 and CDR2 (germline): MNHNS, SASEGT. The V and J ends lost 2 bases and 8 bases respectively, with 15 bases between them. This CDR3 contains 15 residues. In nucleotides, the CDR3 is TGTGCCAGCAGTGAATGGGGGGGCCGGGTGGAAAAACTGTTTTTT. Translation gives CASSEWGGRVEKLFF.

The chain combines TRBV11-2 with TRBJ1-1; possible D gene TRBD1, 5 bases. The CDR3 runs 13 residues. CDR1 and CDR2 from the germline V gene are SGHAT and FQNNGV. Trimming took off 7 bases at V and 0 bases at J, with 9 bases between the two ends. Written as DNA, the CDR3 is TGTGCCAGCACCCGGGGCATGAACACTGAAGCTTTCTTT. As protein: CASTRGMNTEAFF.

The chain is built from TRBV27 and TRBJ2-7, with 7 nucleotides matching TRBD2. The CDR3 contains 16 residues. Germline V gene lookup returns CDR1 MNHEY and CDR2 SMNVEV (reference sequence). V shed 2 bases, J shed 0 bases, and the junction held 7 bases outside the gene matches. CDR3 loop: CASSLKAAGVSYEQYF. CDR3 DNA: TGTGCCAGCAGTTTAAAGGCGGCGGGAGTCTCCTACGAGCAGTACTTC.